This TCR beta chain was documented in a study of cytomegalovirus exposure and HLA in healthy donors. Study information: Membership in the Caucasian-associated ancestry cluster was found for around 81% of 398 genotyped donors.

In the PCR, 60 Vbeta and 13 Jbeta primers were used. TCRdb keeps only in-frame clones here, not all; method: immunoSEQ multiplex PCR. In total, the table holds 130,000 to 150,000 clones. Study outcomes and limitations: It is likely that the observed cluster of highly shared sequence variants was a sequencing artifact. Later work found that TCR association rates differed between HLA loci; DRB1 had the most and HLA-C the fewest.

With regard to this clone: Its antigen is not known.

The V segment lost 4 bases and the J segment 2 bases; nucleotides outside the gene matches: 4. Germline CDR1 SGHAT, CDR2 FQNNGV. This CDR3 contains 16 residues. The TCR comes from a woman aged 50 to 65 in good health and CMV-seronegative. This chain joins TRBV11-2 and TRBJ2-3, with TRBD2 matching 12 bases. Sequencing used PBMCs. This chain's CDR3 is CASSSLAGGITDTQYF. Written as DNA, the CDR3 is TGTGCCAGCAGCTCCCTAGCGGGAGGGATCACAGATACGCAGTATTTT.